The 19 T cell receptor beta chains given below trace back to one sample, sequenced in a study of T cells in Graves' hyperthyroidism and ophthalmopathy (dated by TCRdb to between 2017 and 2020). The library was made by multiplex PCR. TCRdb shows the sequencer as Illumina HiSeq 2000. TCR beta CDR3 regions were amplified from RNA transcripts. For the first round of RT-PCR on the TCR CDR3, the HTBI primer set was used together with the Qiagen OneStep RT-PCR kit. TCRdb itself trimmed the public reads at Q25 with fastp, ran MiXCR and retained productive beta chains. Each CDR3 protein gets just one entry, which takes the most common genes and DNA from the rows behind it. The sample has 500,000 to 700,000 distinct CDR3 sequences on record, approximately 16% of them singletons. About 20% of the sample comes from the top ten. The specimen was blood. The receptors here all came from a woman aged 18 to 35 with Graves' hyperthyroidism.

The V gene is TRBV29-1, the J gene TRBJ1-2; D perhaps matches TRBD1 (5 bases). V lost 6 bases and J lost 6, with 17 bases in between. Germline V CDR1 and CDR2: SQVTM, ANQGSEA. This CDR3 has 13 residues. CDR3 DNA: TGCAGCGTCCTTTCGGGGGGAGTGGATGGCTACACCTTC. This codes for CSVLSGGVDGYTF.

In its sample, this clonotype was seen many times. The chain couples TRBV6-1 to TRBJ2-7, with 7 bases aligning to TRBD1. After removal of 2 bases from V and 1 base from J, the junction contained 2 bases not matched to a gene. In germline, CDR1 is MNHNS, CDR2 SASEGT. The CDR3 runs 14 residues. The CDR3 reads CASSERQGSYEQYF. In DNA form, the CDR3 reads TGTGCCAGCAGTGAAAGACAGGGATCCTACGAGCAGTACTTC.

The chain links TRBV28 to TRBJ2-6; 9 bases fit TRBD1. Germline V lookup: CDR1 MDHEN, CDR2 SYDVKM. The CDR3 loop spans 18 amino acids. The J segment lost 2 bases and the V segment lost 5 bases, leaving 10 bases of the junction unmatched. CDR3 bases: TGTGCCAGCAGTCCCTACGGGACAGGGAATACTGGGGCCAACGTCCTGACTTTC. As protein: CASSPYGTGNTGANVLTF.

In its sample, this clonotype was seen many times. The chain joins TRBV2 to TRBJ2-3; TRBD2 aligns across 12 bases. Germline values: CDR1 SNHLY, CDR2 FYNNEI. V lost 4 bases, J lost 8 bases, and 7 bases stayed unmatched. The CDR3 extends over 15 amino acids. CDR3 coding DNA: TGTGCCAGCAGTGGGACTAGCGGGGCCCGAGGTACGCAGTATTTT. Amino acid sequence: CASSGTSGARGTQYF.

In its sample, this clonotype was seen many times. This chain connects TRBV11-2 to TRBJ2-3; no definite D call. The CDR3 length is 13 residues. Looked up from germline, CDR1 is SGHAT and CDR2 is FQNNGV. Trimming cost V 0 bases and J 4 bases, with 5 bases left between them. In nucleotides, the CDR3 is TGTGCCAGCAGCTTAGATTTCCCAGATACGCAGTATTTT. Translating it yields CASSLDFPDTQYF. Together with reference TRBV11-2 and TRBJ2-3, the CDR3 gives the full variable domain: EAGVAQSPRYKIIEKRQSVAFWCNPISGHATLYWYQQILGQGPKLLIQFQNNGVVDDSQLPKDRFSAERLKGVDSTLKIQPAKLEDSAVYLCASSLDFPDTQYFGPGTRLTVL.

This clonotype turned up a few times. The gene calls are TRBV5-1 and TRBJ2-1; no clear D gene. The CDR3 has 12 amino acids. Germline CDR1 reads SGHRS; CDR2 reads YFSETQ. V gave up 4 bases and J gave up 10 bases, with 12 bases separating them. The CDR3 DNA reads TGCGCCAGCAGCCGGCCCCAAGAGGAGCAGTTCTTC. Translated: CASSRPQEEQFF.

This chain uses TRBV20-1 with TRBJ2-1; D is possibly TRBD2 (6 bases). CDR3 length: 15 residues. V lost 3 bases and J lost 4, with 16 bases in between. The germline CDR1 and CDR2 sequences are DFQATT and SNEGSKA (reference sequence). DNA for the CDR3: TGCAGTGCTAGCCCCCCGGGACTTGGTTACAATGAGCAGTTCTTC. This encodes CSASPPGLGYNEQFF.

The chain carries TRBV28 and TRBJ2-1; 7 bases line up with TRBD1. Germline V lookup: CDR1 MDHEN, CDR2 SYDVKM. The length of the CDR3 is 16 residues. The junction had 7 bases not matched to a gene; V was cut back by 1 base and J by 4 bases. CDR3 nucleotide sequence: TGTGCCAGCAGTTTATTTGAGACAGGGTTATACAATGAGCAGTTCTTC. Translating it yields CASSLFETGLYNEQFF.

The table lists this clonotype with a few counts. The rearrangement joins TRBV6-2 or TRBV6-3 to TRBJ2-7, with TRBD1 matching over 9 bases. The CDR3 is 13 residues long. Trimming cost V 3 bases and J 9 bases; bases outside gene matches: 6. The germline V gene has CDR1 MNHEY and CDR2 SVGEGT. The DNA for the CDR3 is TGTGCCAGCAGTTATGGGACAGGGAAGCGGCAGTACTTC. It encodes CASSYGTGKRQYF.

This clonotype was seen only a few times. V usage is TRBV5-4 and J usage is TRBJ2-3; D is undetermined. CDR1 and CDR2 from the germline V gene are SGHNT and YYREEE (reference sequence). CDR3 length: 15 amino acids. V was trimmed by 4 bases and J by 0 bases, leaving 12 bases between them. The CDR3 is CASSGRPYSTDTQYF. DNA for the CDR3: TGTGCCAGCAGCGGTAGGCCCTATAGCACAGATACGCAGTATTTT.

This clonotype was picked up many times. The CDR3 nucleotides read TGTGCCAGCAGCTTAACGCAGCATGGCTACACCTTC. This gives the protein CASSLTQHGYTF. V usage is TRBV7-2 and J usage is TRBJ1-2; D not certain. The CDR3 totals 12 residues. CDR1 SGHTA and CDR2 FQGNSA come from the germline V gene. V lost 2 bases, J lost 6 bases, and 7 bases lay in between.

The rearrangement joins TRBV10-3 to TRBJ2-1, with TRBD2 matching over 15 bases. The CDR3 has 16 amino acids. V dropped 2 bases and J dropped 6; count of bases not matched to a gene: 2. CDR1 and CDR2 from the germline V gene are ENHRY and SYGVKD. The CDR3, as DNA: TGTGCCATCAGTGAGAGGGGACTAGCGGGAGGCAATGAGCAGTTCTTC. Translation: CAISERGLAGGNEQFF.

The V gene is TRBV28, the J gene TRBJ2-3; 8 positions match TRBD1. The trim removed 5 bases at V and 1 base at J, leaving 5 bases unmatched. Germline assignment: CDR1 MDHEN and CDR2 SYDVKM. The CDR3 is made up of 15 amino acids. CDR3 residues: CASSLRRGRTDTQYF. DNA for the CDR3: TGTGCCAGCAGTCTCCGCAGGGGGCGCACAGATACGCAGTATTTT. The entire variable domain, with the rest obtained from reference TRBV28 and TRBJ2-3, is as follows: DVKVTQSSRYLVKRTGEKVFLECVQDMDHENMFWYRQDPGLGLRLIYFSYDVKMKEKGDIPEGYSVSREKKERFSLILESASTNQTSMYLCASSLRRGRTDTQYFGPGTRLTVL.

The chain carries TRBV24-1 and TRBJ2-3; D not certain. This CDR3 region has 13 residues. Trimming removed 3 bases at V and 5 bases at J, with 8 bases between. The germline V gene has CDR1 KGHDR and CDR2 SFDVKD. CDR3 nucleotides: TGTGCCACCAGTGATGATGCCGGAGATACGCAGTATTTT. This codes for CATSDDAGDTQYF.

The V gene is TRBV7-2, the J gene TRBJ2-2; 7 bases are a match to TRBD1. The ends lost 2 bases at V and 2 bases at J; junction bases unmatched: 5. The germline CDR1 and CDR2 sequences are SGHTA and FQGNSA. CDR3 size: 16 residues. This CDR3 reads CASSLTWDSNTGELFF. CDR3 DNA sequence: TGTGCCAGCAGCTTAACCTGGGACAGTAACACCGGGGAGCTGTTTTTT.

This clonotype was counted between two and nine times. CDR3 region: CASSPGTGFFGEQFF. CDR3 nucleotide sequence: TGTGCCAGCAGCCCCGGGACAGGGTTTTTTGGGGAGCAGTTCTTC. The rearrangement uses TRBV3-1 and TRBJ2-1; TRBD1 matches at 9 bases. From germline, CDR1 is LGHDT and CDR2 YNNKEL (reference sequence). The V gene end was trimmed by 4 bases and the J gene end by 10 bases; junction bases not matched to a gene: 11. The CDR3 has 15 residues.

Ten or more counts support this clonotype. This sequence joins TRBV2 and TRBJ2-5; D not certain. The CDR3 spans 12 residues. Germline V CDR1 and CDR2: SNHLY, FYNNEI. V was cut by 6 bases and J by 7 bases, with 12 bases left in between. The CDR3 coding sequence is TGTGCCAGCAGCCTCGGGCAGACGACCCAGTACTTC. Its translation is CASSLGQTTQYF.

The chain couples TRBV20-1 to TRBJ2-3, with TRBD2 identical over 8 bases. This CDR3 region has 14 residues. Trimming removed 3 bases from V and 7 bases from J; junction bases left unmatched: 9. Germline assignment: CDR1 DFQATT and CDR2 SNEGSKA (reference sequence). This CDR3 is CSARRSGLANTQYF. CDR3 DNA: TGCAGTGCTAGGCGTTCAGGACTAGCAAATACGCAGTATTTT.

This chain links TRBV19 with TRBJ2-1, with D maybe TRBD1 (5 bases). Germline CDR1 LNHDA, CDR2 SQIVND (reference sequence). CDR3 length: 14 amino acids. V lost 8 bases to trimming and J lost 0 bases, with 11 bases between them. The CDR3 spells CASGRASSYNEQFF. DNA for the CDR3: TGTGCCAGTGGCAGGGCTAGCTCCTACAATGAGCAGTTCTTC.